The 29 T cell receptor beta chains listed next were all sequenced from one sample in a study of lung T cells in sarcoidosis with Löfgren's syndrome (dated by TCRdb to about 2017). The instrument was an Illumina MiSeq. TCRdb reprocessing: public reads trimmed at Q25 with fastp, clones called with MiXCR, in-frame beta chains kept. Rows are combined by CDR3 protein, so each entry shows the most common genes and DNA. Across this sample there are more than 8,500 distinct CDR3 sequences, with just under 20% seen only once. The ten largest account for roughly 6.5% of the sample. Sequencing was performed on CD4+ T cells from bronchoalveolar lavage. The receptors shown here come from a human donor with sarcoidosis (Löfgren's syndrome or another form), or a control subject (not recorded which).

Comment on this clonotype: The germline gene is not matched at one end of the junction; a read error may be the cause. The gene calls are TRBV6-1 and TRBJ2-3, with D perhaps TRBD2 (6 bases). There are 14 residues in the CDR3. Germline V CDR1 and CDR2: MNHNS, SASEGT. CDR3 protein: CASSVAGPTDAQYF. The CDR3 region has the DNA TGTGCCAGCAGTGTGGCGGGACCCACAGATGCGCAGTATTTT.

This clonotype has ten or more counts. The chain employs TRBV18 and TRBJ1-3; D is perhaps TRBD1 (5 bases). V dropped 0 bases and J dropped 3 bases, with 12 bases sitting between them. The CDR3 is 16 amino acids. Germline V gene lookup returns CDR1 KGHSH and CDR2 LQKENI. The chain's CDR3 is CASSPPAQGFGNTIYF. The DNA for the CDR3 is TGTGCCAGCTCACCACCGGCCCAGGGTTTTGGAAACACCATATATTTT.

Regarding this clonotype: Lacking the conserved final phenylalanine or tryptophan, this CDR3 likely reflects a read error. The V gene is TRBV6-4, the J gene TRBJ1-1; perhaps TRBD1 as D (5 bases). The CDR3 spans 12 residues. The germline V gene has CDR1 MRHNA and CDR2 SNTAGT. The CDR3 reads CASRGVNTGAFL. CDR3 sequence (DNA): TGTGCCAGTCGAGGGGTGAACACTGGAGCTTTCCTT.

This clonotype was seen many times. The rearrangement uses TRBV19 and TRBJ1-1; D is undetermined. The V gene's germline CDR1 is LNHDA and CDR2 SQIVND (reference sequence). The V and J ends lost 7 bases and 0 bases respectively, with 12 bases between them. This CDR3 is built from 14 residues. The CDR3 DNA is TGTGCCAGTAAGCAGGCAGGCCTGAACACTGAAGCTTTCTTT. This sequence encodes CASKQAGLNTEAFF.

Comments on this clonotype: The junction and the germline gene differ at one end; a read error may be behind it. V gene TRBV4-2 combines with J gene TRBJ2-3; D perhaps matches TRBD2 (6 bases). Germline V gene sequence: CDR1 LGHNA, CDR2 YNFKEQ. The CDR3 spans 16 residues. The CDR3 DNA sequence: TGTGCCAGCAGCCGAGATGGTAGGGGAGGCACAGGTACGCAGTATTTT. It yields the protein CASSRDGRGGTGTQYF.

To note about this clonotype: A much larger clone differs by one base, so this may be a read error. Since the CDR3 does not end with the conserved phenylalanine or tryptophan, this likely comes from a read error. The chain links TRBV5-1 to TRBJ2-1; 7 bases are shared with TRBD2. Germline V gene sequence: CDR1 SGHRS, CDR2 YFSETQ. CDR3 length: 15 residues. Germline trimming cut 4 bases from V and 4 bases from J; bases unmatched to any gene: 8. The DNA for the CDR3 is TGCGCCAGCAGCGCGGGGAGGGCGGATTACAATGAGCAGTTCCTC. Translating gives CASSAGRADYNEQFL.

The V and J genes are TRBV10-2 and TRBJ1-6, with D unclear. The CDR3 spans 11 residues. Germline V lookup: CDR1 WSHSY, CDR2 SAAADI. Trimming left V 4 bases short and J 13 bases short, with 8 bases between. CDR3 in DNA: TGCGCCAGCAGTGGGGGTACGCCCCTCCACTTT. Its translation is CASSGGTPLHF.

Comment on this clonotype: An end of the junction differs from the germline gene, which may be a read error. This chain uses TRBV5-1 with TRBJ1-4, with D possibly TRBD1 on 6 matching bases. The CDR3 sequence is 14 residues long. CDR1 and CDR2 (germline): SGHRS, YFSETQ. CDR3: CAGSPSGGDEKLFF. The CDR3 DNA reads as TGCGCCGGCAGCCCGTCCGGGGGCGATGAAAAACTGTTTTTT.

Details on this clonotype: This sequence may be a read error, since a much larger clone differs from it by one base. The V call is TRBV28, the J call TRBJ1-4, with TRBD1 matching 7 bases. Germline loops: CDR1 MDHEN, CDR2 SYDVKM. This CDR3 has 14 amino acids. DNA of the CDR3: TGTGCCGGCAGTTCGGGACAGTTTAATGAAAAACTGTTTTTT. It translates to CAGSSGQFNEKLFF. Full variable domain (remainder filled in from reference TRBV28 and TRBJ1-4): DVKVTQSSRYLVKRTGEKVFLECVQDMDHENMFWYRQDPGLGLRLIYFSYDVKMKEKGDIPEGYSVSREKKERFSLILESASTNQTSMYLCAGSSGQFNEKLFFGSGTQLSVL.

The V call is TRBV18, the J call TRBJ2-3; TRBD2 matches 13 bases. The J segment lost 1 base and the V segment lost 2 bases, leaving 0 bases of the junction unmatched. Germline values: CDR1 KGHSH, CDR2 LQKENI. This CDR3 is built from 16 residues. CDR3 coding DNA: TGTGCCAGCTCACCAGGACTAGCGGGGGGCACAGATACGCAGTATTTT. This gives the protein CASSPGLAGGTDTQYF. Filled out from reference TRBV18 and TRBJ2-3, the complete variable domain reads NAGVMQNPRHLVRRRGQEARLRCSPMKGHSHVYWYRQLPEEGLKFMVYLQKENIIDESGMPKERFSAEFPKEGPSILRIQQVVRGDSAAYFCASSPGLAGGTDTQYFGPGTRLTVL.

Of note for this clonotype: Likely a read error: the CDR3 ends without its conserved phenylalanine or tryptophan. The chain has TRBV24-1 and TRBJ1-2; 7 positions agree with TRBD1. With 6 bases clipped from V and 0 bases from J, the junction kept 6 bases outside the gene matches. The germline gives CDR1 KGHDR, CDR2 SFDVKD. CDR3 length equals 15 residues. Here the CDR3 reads CATSQGGETNYGYTL. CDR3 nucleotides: TGTGCCACCAGTCAGGGGGGGGAGACTAACTATGGCTACACCCTC.

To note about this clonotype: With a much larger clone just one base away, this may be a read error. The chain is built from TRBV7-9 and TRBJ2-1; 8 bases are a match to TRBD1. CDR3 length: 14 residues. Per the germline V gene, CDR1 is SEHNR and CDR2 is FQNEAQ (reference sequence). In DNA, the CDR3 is TGTGCCAACAGCCCTAGCAGGGGGCTCAATGAGCAGTTCTTC. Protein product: CANSPSRGLNEQFF.

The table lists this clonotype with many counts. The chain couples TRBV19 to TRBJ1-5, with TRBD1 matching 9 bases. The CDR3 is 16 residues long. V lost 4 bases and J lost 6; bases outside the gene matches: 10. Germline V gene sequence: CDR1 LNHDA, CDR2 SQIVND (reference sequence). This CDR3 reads CASSRPGQGRGQPQHF. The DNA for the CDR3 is TGTGCCAGTAGTAGACCGGGACAGGGCCGCGGTCAGCCCCAGCATTTT.

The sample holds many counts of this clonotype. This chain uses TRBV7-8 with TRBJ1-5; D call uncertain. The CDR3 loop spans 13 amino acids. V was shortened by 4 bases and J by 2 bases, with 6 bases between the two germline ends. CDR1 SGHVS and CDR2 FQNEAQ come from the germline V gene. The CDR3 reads CASSSYGNQPQHF. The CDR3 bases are TGTGCCAGCAGCTCGTATGGCAATCAGCCCCAGCATTTT.

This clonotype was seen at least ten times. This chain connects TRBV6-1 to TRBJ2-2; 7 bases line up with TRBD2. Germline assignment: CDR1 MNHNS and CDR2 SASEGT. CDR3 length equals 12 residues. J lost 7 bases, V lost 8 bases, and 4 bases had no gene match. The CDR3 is CASGSGNGELFF. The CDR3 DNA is TGTGCCAGCGGGAGCGGGAACGGGGAGCTGTTTTTT.

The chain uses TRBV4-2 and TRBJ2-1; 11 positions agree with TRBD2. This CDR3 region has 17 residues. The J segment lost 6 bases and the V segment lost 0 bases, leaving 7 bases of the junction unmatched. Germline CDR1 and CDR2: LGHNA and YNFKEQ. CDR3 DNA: TGTGCCAGCAGCCAAGATGCCACTAGCGGGAGTTGCAATGAGCAGTTCTTC. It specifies CASSQDATSGSCNEQFF.

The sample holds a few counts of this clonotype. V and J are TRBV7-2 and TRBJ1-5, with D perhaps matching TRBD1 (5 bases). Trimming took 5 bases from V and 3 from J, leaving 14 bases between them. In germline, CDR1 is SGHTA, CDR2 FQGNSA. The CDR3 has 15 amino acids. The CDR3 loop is CASSRGRANNQPQHF. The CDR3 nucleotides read TGTGCCAGCAGCCGCGGCAGGGCGAACAATCAGCCCCAGCATTTT.

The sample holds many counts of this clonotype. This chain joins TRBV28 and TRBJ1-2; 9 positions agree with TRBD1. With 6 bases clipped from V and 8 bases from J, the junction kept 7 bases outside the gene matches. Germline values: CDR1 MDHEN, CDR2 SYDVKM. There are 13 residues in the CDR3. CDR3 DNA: TGTGCCAGCAGCCTACAGGGGGCAGGAGGCTACACCTTC. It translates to CASSLQGAGGYTF.

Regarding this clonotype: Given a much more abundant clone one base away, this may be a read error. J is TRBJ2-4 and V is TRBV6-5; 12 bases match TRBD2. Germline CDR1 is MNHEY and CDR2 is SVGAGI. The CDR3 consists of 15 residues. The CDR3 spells CASSEVLAGGNIQHF. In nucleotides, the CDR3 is TGTGCCAGCAGTGAAGTCCTAGCGGGGGGGAACATTCAGCACTTC.

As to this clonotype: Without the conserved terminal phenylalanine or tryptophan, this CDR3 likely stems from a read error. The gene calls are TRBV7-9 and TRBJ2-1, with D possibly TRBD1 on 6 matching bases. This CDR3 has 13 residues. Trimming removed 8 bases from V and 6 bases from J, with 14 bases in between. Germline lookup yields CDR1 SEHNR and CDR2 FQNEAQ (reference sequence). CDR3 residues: CASGRGRCNEQFS. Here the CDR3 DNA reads TGTGCCAGCGGCAGGGGAAGATGCAATGAGCAGTTCTCC.

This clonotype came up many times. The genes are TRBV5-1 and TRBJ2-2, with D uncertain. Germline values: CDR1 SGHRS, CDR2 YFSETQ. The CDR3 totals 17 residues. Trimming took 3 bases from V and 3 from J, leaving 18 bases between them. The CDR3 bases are TGCGCCAGCAGCTACTCCCCTACCGGTGTGGACACCGGGGAGCTGTTTTTT. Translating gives CASSYSPTGVDTGELFF.

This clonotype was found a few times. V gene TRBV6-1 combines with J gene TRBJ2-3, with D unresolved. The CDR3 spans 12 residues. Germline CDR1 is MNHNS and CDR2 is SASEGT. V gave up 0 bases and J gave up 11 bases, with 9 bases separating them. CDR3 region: CASSEAGVGQYF. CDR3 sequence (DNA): TGTGCCAGCAGTGAAGCCGGAGTTGGGCAGTATTTT.

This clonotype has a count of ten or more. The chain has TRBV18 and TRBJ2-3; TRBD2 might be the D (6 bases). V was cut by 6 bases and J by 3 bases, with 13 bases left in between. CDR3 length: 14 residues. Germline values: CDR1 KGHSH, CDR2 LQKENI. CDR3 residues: CASSIGGITDTQYF. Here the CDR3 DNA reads TGTGCCAGCTCTATTGGCGGGATTACAGATACGCAGTATTTT.

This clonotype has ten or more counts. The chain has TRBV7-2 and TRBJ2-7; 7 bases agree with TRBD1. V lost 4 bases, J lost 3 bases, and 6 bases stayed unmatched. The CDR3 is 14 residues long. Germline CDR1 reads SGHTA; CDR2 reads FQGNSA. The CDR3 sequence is CASSSQGQGYEQYF. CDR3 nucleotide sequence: TGTGCCAGCAGCTCACAGGGGCAGGGCTACGAGCAGTACTTC.

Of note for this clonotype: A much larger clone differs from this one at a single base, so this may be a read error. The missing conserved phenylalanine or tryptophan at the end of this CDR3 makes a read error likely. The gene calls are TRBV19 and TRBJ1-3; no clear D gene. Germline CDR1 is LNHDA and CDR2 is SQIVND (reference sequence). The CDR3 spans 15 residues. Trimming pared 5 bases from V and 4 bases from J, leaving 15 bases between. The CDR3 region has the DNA TGTGCCAGTAGTCCCCGGGGTGGTCTCGGAAACACCATATATTCT. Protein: CASSPRGGLGNTIYS.

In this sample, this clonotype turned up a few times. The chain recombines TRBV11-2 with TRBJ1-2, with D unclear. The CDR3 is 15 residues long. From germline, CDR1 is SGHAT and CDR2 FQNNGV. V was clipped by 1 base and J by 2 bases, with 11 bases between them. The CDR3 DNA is TGTGCCAGCAGCTTAGGTTTTGGGCAGAACTATGGCTACACCTTC. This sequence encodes CASSLGFGQNYGYTF.

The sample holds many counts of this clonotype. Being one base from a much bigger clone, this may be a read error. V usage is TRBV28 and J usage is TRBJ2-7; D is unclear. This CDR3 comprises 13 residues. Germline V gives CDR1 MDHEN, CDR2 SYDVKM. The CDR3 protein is CASSLSLSYVQYF. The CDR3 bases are TGTGCCAGCAGTTTGTCCCTTTCCTACGTGCAGTACTTC.

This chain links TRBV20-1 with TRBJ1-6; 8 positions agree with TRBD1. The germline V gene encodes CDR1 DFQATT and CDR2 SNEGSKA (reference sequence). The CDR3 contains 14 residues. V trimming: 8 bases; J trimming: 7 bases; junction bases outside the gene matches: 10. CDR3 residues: CSTYRRDRNSPLHF. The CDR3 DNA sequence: TGCAGTACTTACCGTCGGGACAGGAATTCACCCCTCCACTTT.

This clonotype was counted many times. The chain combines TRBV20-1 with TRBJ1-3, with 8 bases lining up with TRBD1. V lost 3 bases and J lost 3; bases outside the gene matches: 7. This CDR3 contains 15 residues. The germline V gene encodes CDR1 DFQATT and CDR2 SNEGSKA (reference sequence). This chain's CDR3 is CSARDAQGVGNTIYF. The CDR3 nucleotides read TGCAGTGCTAGGGACGCACAGGGGGTTGGAAACACCATATATTTT.